Described below is a single T cell receptor beta chain sequence and its context. This record belongs to a study of PD-L1 blockade in urothelial cancer. Study overall: The number of prior chemotherapy regimens per patient was 0 to 3. Analysis of blood occurred 3 weeks (second dose) and 6 weeks after treatment start.

Method: immunoSEQ multiplex PCR; TCRdb's copy keeps in-frame clones and lacks some. The sample carries 100,000 to 150,000 clones, around 86% recorded once. The CDR3 runs to 15 residues. From germline, CDR1 is SEHNR and CDR2 FQNEAQ (reference sequence). V lost 2 bases, J lost 0 bases, and 8 bases lay in between. Time point here: peripheral blood 6 weeks after treatment start. Sequenced here: PBMCs, sampled around atezolizumab (anti-PD-L1) treatment. The source is a middle-aged man with urothelial cancer. The chain is built from TRBV7-9 and TRBJ2-1; D possibly corresponds to TRBD2 (5 bases). CDR3 protein: CASSLRGSSYNEQFF. In nucleotides, the CDR3 is TGTGCCAGCAGCTTAAGAGGGAGCTCCTACAATGAGCAGTTCTTC.